What follows describes a single TCR beta chain. The sample belongs to a study of blood T cell repertoires in COVID-19. The CDR3 spans 13 residues. Germline V CDR1 and CDR2: SGHAT, FQNNGV. The V end was cut by 4 bases, the J end by 5 bases, with 12 bases between. Clones were sequenced by immunoSEQ multiplex PCR, and TCRdb holds only the in-frame ones, with some missing. The data contain about 250,000 clones, about nine tenths of them singletons. The specimen was peripheral blood. The source is a woman aged 25 to 39 with COVID-19, enrolled during active disease. The rearrangement links TRBV11-2 to TRBJ2-7; D may be TRBD1 (6 bases). CDR3 DNA: TGTGCCAGCAGCTGGGACATGGGGGACGAGCAGTACTTC. Residues: CASSWDMGDEQYF.